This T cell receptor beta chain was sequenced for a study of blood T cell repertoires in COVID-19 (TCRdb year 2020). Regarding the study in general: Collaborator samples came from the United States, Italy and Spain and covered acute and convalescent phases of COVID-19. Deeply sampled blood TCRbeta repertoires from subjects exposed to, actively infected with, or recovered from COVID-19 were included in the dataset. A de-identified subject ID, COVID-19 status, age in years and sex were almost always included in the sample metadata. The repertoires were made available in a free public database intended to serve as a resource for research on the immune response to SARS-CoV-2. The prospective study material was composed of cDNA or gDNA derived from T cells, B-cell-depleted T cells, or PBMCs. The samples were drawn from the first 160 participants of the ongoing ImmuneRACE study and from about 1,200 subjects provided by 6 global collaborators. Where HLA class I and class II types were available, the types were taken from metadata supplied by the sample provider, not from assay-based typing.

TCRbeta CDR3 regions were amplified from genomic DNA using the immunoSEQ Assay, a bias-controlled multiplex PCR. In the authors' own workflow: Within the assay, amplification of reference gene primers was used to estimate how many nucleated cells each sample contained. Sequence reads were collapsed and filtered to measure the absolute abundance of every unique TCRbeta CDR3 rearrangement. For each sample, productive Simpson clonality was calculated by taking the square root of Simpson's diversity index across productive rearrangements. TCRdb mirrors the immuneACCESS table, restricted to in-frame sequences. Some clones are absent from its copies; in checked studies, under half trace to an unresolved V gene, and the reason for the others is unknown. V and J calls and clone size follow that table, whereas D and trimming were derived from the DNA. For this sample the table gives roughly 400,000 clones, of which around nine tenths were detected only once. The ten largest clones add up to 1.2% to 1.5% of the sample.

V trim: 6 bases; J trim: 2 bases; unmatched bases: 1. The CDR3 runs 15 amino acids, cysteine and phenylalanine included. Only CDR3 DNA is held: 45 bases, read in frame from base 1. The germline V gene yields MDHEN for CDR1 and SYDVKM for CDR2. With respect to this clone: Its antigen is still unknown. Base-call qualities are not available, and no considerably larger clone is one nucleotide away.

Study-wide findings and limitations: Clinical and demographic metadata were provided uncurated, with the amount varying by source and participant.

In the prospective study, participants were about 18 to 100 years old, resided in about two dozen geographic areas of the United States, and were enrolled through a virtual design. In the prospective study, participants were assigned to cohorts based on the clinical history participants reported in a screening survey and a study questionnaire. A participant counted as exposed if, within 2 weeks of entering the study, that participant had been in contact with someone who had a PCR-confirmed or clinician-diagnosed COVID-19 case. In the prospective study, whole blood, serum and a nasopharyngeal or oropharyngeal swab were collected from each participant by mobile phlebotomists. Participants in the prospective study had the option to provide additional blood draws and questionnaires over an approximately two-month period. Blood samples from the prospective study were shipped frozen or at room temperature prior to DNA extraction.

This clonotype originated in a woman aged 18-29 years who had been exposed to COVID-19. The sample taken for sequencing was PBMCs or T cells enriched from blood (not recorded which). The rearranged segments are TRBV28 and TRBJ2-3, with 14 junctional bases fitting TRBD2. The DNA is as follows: TGTGCCAGCAGGGGACTAGCGGGAGCCACAGATACGCAGTATTTT. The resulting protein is CASRGLAGATDTQYF.